Shown below are 16 T cell receptor beta chains from a single sample sequenced in a study of beta chain features in type 1 diabetes. Sequencing targeted expressed TCRB transcripts, as all isolated RNA had been reverse transcribed. Here immunoSEQ multiplex PCR was the method, and the copy in TCRdb shows in-frame clones only, minus some. The repertoire holds 300,000 or so clones, with 6.5% to 10% as singletons. Sequencing used central memory CD4+ T cells from blood. The receptors were sampled from a woman in her late teens or twenties in good health.

This rearrangement joins TRBV9 to TRBJ2-5; the D call may be TRBD1 or TRBD2 (6 bases each). The CDR3 is 16 amino acids. Germline V gene lookup returns CDR1 SGDLS and CDR2 YYNGEE. The V and J ends lost 4 bases and 5 bases respectively, with 21 bases between them. This CDR3 reads CASSPGTRGLEETQYF. The CDR3 DNA sequence: TGTGCCAGCAGCCCGGGGACCCGGGGGCTCGAGGAGACCCAGTACTTC. Complete variable domain (other parts from reference TRBV9 and TRBJ2-5): DSGVTQTPKHLITATGQRVTLRCSPRSGDLSVYWYQQSLDQGLQFLIQYYNGEERAKGNILERFSAQQFPDLHSELNLSSLELGDSALYFCASSPGTRGLEETQYFGPGTRLLVL.

The chain employs TRBV29-1 and TRBJ1-1; TRBD1 aligns across 8 bases. This CDR3 spans 14 amino acids. Germline CDR1 SQVTM, CDR2 ANQGSEA. Germline trimming cut 6 bases from V and 0 bases from J; bases unmatched to any gene: 6. The CDR3 here is CSVRTGPMNTEAFF. CDR3 DNA: TGCAGCGTGAGGACAGGGCCCATGAACACTGAAGCTTTCTTT.

The V call is TRBV5-1, the J call TRBJ2-6; a weak D match, TRBD1 (6 bases). The CDR3 is 17 residues long. CDR1 is SGHRS, CDR2 YFSETQ, per germline. Deletions cut 0 bases from V and 0 bases from J, with 10 bases between. The CDR3 coding sequence is TGCGCCAGCAGCTTGGACAGGGCACCCTCTGGGGCCAACGTCCTGACTTTC. Encoded protein: CASSLDRAPSGANVLTF.

This clone came up many times. Other DNA sequences in the sample encode the same CDR3. The rearrangement joins TRBV18 to TRBJ2-1; 9 bases match TRBD2. This CDR3 has 15 amino acids. Germline V gene lookup returns CDR1 KGHSH and CDR2 LQKENI. V lost 0 bases and J lost 7; bases outside the gene matches: 4. Here the CDR3 DNA reads TGTGCCAGCTCACCACCGGCGGGAGGGCGGAATGAGCAGTTCTTC. This sequence encodes CASSPPAGGRNEQFF.

The CDR3 DNA is TGTGCCAGCAGGGTCGGGACAGTTAGCAATCAGCCCCAGCATTTT. Its translation is CASRVGTVSNQPQHF. The V and J genes are TRBV6-5 and TRBJ1-5; 7 bases map to TRBD1. The CDR3 has 15 residues. With 6 bases clipped from V and 0 bases from J, the junction kept 5 bases outside the gene matches. Germline loops: CDR1 MNHEY, CDR2 SVGAGI.

This clone has a handful of counts. The rearrangement uses TRBV19 and TRBJ1-1, with TRBD1 as a possible D gene (6 bases). The CDR3 spans 12 residues. Germline V gene data show CDR1 as LNHDA and CDR2 as SQIVND (reference sequence). Trimming left V 9 bases short and J 4 bases short, with 12 bases between. The DNA of the CDR3 is TGTGCCAGCACGGACAGAATCACTGAAGCTTTCTTT. Translation gives CASTDRITEAFF. Full variable domain (missing parts from reference TRBV19 and TRBJ1-1): DGGITQSPKYLFRKEGQNVTLSCEQNLNHDAMYWYRQDPGQGLRLIYYSQIVNDFQKGDIAEGYSVSREKKESFPLTVTSAQKNPTAFYLCASTDRITEAFFGQGTRLTVV.

This clone has at least ten counts. The gene calls are TRBV7-9 and TRBJ2-7, with 11 bases matching TRBD2. The CDR3 runs to 16 residues. The V gene's germline CDR1 is SEHNR and CDR2 FQNEAQ (reference sequence). V lost 2 bases, J lost 5 bases, and 8 bases stayed unmatched. CDR3: CASSLQLAGEWDEQYF. CDR3 DNA: TGTGCCAGCAGCTTACAACTAGCGGGAGAGTGGGACGAGCAGTACTTC.

This clone was counted at least ten times. The J gene is TRBJ2-6, the V gene TRBV2, with a possible D match to TRBD2 (6 bases). Trimming shortened V by 6 bases and J by 11 bases, and 11 bases separated the two germline ends. The germline CDR1 and CDR2 sequences are SNHLY and FYNNEI. The CDR3 runs to 12 residues. The CDR3 loop reads CASSRDSDVLTF. The CDR3 bases are TGTGCCAGCAGCCGGGACTCCGACGTCCTGACTTTC.

The V gene is TRBV5-6, the J gene TRBJ2-3; 11 bases fit TRBD2. The CDR3 is 15 amino acids. The junction had 2 bases not matched to a gene; V was cut back by 4 bases and J by 1 base. Germline CDR1 SGHDT, CDR2 YYEEEE. The DNA of the CDR3 is TGTGCCAGCAGCCCGGGACTAGCGGGCACAGATACGCAGTATTTT. Its protein product is CASSPGLAGTDTQYF.

This chain connects TRBV20-1 to TRBJ2-2, with D uncertain. The V gene's germline CDR1 is DFQATT and CDR2 SNEGSKA (reference sequence). CDR3 size: 11 residues. Trimming removed 0 bases from V and 4 bases from J, with 0 bases in between. In nucleotides, the CDR3 is TGCAGTGCTAGAGACACCGGGGAGCTGTTTTTT. It yields the protein CSARDTGELFF.

CDR3 sequence reads: CASSVGGTVDGAQHF. The DNA of the CDR3 is TGTGCCAGCAGCGTAGGTGGGACCGTCGACGGGGCCCAGCATTTT. This rearrangement joins TRBV9 to TRBJ1-5, with a possible D match to TRBD1 (5 bases). There are 15 residues in the CDR3. The V end lost 0 bases, the J end lost 11 bases, and 18 bases lay between the germline ends. From germline, CDR1 is SGDLS and CDR2 YYNGEE.

This clone was seen only a few times. The V and J genes are TRBV10-3 and TRBJ2-2; D is perhaps TRBD2 (7 bases). The CDR3 contains 13 residues. Germline-derived CDR1 and CDR2 are ENHRY and SYGVKD. Trimming removed 9 bases at V and 9 bases at J, with 17 bases between. The CDR3 DNA sequence: TGTGCCATGAGACCCGACGGGGGGCGGGAGCTGTTTTTT. It yields the protein CAMRPDGGRELFF.

In this sample, this clone turned up a few times. The V call is TRBV13, the J call TRBJ2-2; D call uncertain. The germline V gene has CDR1 PRHDT and CDR2 FYEKMQ (reference sequence). CDR3 length: 13 amino acids. V lost 1 base to trimming and J lost 8 bases, with 8 bases between them. CDR3 region: CASSLDSRGELFF. The CDR3 nucleotides read TGTGCCAGCAGCTTAGACTCACGGGGGGAGCTGTTTTTT.

This clone was seen a handful of times. The chain uses TRBV18 and TRBJ1-4, with D possibly TRBD1 on 6 matching bases. The CDR3 runs to 14 residues. CDR1 KGHSH and CDR2 LQKENI come from the germline V gene. V lost 6 bases to trimming and J lost 8 bases, with 16 bases between them. CDR3 DNA sequence: TGTGCCAGCTCCCCTTTTCAGGGGACGGAAAAACTGTTTTTT. Translated: CASSPFQGTEKLFF.

CDR3 loop: CAIKTSTNTGELFF. CDR3 nucleotide sequence: TGTGCCATCAAAACTAGCACCAACACCGGGGAGCTGTTTTTT. The chain employs TRBV10-3 and TRBJ2-2; possibly TRBD2 for D (6 bases). In germline, CDR1 is ENHRY, CDR2 SYGVKD. Trimming left V 7 bases short and J 2 bases short, with 11 bases between. The CDR3 covers 14 residues.

This clone was found a few times. V usage is TRBV5-4 and J usage is TRBJ2-5; TRBD1 aligns across 8 bases. CDR1 is SGHNT and CDR2 is YYREEE in the germline V gene (reference sequence). The V segment lost 4 bases and the J segment 4 bases; nucleotides outside the gene matches: 6. The CDR3 contains 14 residues. The CDR3 protein is CASSPGGTGETQYF. CDR3 coding DNA: TGTGCCAGCAGCCCCGGCGGGACAGGAGAGACCCAGTACTTC.